The 5 T cell receptor beta chains below all came from one sample that was sequenced in a study of CD8 T cell repertoires and HIV-1 epitope variants. Antigens of these TCRs are unknown. TCRdb's copy holds only in-frame clones and misses some; the assay was immunoSEQ multiplex PCR. Among about 2,900 clones listed, roughly 67% were seen once. The sequenced sample was cultured CD8+ T cells derived from PBMCs. These receptors came from a male donor with HIV.

The CDR3 DNA reads TGTGCCAGCAGTGAAGGGGACTTCTACGAGCAGTACTTC. It is translated as CASSEGDFYEQYF. This chain joins TRBV2 and TRBJ2-7, with D perhaps TRBD2 (6 bases). Between the trimmed V and J ends, which lost 1 base and 3 bases, there was a span of 7 bases. CDR1 SNHLY and CDR2 FYNNEI come from the germline V gene. The CDR3 length is 13 residues.

V usage is TRBV28 and J usage is TRBJ2-1, with D unclear. With 1 base removed from V and 5 bases from J, the gap between germline ends came to 9 bases. This CDR3 has 14 residues. In germline, CDR1 is MDHEN, CDR2 SYDVKM. In DNA, the CDR3 is TGTGCCAGCAGTTTATTTGGACCCAACAATGAGCAGTTCTTC. Amino acid sequence: CASSLFGPNNEQFF.

V usage is TRBV7-3 and J usage is TRBJ2-1, with D perhaps matching TRBD1 (5 bases). The germline gives CDR1 SGHTA, CDR2 FQGTGA. This CDR3 contains 15 residues. V was clipped by 6 bases and J by 0 bases, with 12 bases between them. CDR3 sequence: CASSWRQSSYNEQFF. The CDR3 DNA follows: TGTGCCAGCAGTTGGAGACAGAGCTCCTACAATGAGCAGTTCTTC.

This rearrangement joins TRBV11-3 to TRBJ2-5; 7 bases map to TRBD2. The length of the CDR3 is 15 residues. Germline CDR1 reads SGHNT; CDR2 reads YENEEA. V was clipped by 4 bases and J by 2 bases; unmatched bases: 7. The DNA for the CDR3 is TGTGCCAGCAGCTCGTCTCTAGCGGAGCAAGAGACCCAGTACTTC. This codes for CASSSSLAEQETQYF. Supplemented by reference TRBV11-3 and TRBJ2-5, the full variable domain reads EAGVVQSPRYKIIEKKQPVAFWCNPISGHNTLYWYLQNLGQGPELLIRYENEEAVDDSQLPKDRFSAERLKGVDSTLKIQPAELGDSAVYLCASSSSLAEQETQYFGPGTRLLVL.

This chain connects TRBV6-5 to TRBJ1-1; D unresolved. V was clipped by 6 bases and J by 8 bases, with 13 bases between them. This CDR3 region has 12 residues. The germline gives CDR1 MNHEY, CDR2 SVGAGI. CDR3 DNA sequence: TGTGCCAGCAGGACTTCCTCCGAAGAAGCTTTCTTT. Residues: CASRTSSEEAFF.